This T cell receptor beta chain was documented in a study of neurological immune-mediated disorders. Ten or more counts support this clonotype. The target antigen is unknown. The time point was: longitudinal time-point 1 (baseline). Study-level findings and limits: HTLV-1-associated myelopathy showed the most TCR clonal expansion; multiple sclerosis the least, below healthy controls.

The CDR3 extends over 12 amino acids. Germline assignment: CDR1 MDHEN and CDR2 SYDVKM. Between the trimmed V and J ends, which lost 5 bases and 6 bases, there was a span of 9 bases. With 10-nucleotide random UMIs, 5'RACE was used to make the cDNA. TCRdb passed the 5' RACE reads through MiXCR, listing each CDR3 protein once. Of over 70,000 distinct CDR3 sequences in the sample, 9.5% to 13% are singletons; the top ten hold 9.5% to 10%. The sequence derives from a young man in good health. The specimen was PBMCs. The chain joins TRBV28 to TRBJ2-3; tentatively, D is TRBD1 or TRBD2 (5 bases each). CDR3 in DNA: TGTGCCAGCAGTGTGGGGGAGGATACGCAGTATTTT. Its protein product is CASSVGEDTQYF.